A selection of T cell receptor beta chains follows, all from one sample in a study of blood T cell repertoires in COVID-19. Libraries were prepared by immunoSEQ multiplex PCR; TCRdb keeps only in-frame clonotypes and omits some of them. The data show a few hundred thousand clones, around 91% seen once. Sequences were obtained from PBMCs or T cells enriched from blood (not recorded which). The source is a young man who had recovered from COVID-19. CDR3s include the opening cysteine and the closing phenylalanine or tryptophan. The order of the fields is CDR3 DNA, CDR3 protein, clone size, J gene, D gene, V gene. D genes are given only for firm matches. Where a row states a size, it is once, few, many or the class of an expanded clone; other rows omit it.

DNA: TGTGCCAGCAGCCCAGGGACTAGCGGGGAATACGAGCAGTACTTC
CDR3: CASSPGTSGEYEQYF
size: NA
J: TRBJ2-7
D: TRBD2
V: TRBV3-1/TRBV3-2

DNA: TGTGCCAGCAGTGAATTTCAGGAACTCGGGAACGAGCAGTACTTC
CDR3: CASSEFQELGNEQYF
size: few
J: TRBJ2-7
D: NA
V: TRBV6-1

DNA: TGTGCCAGCAGCCTATCGACAGGGAGCGGCATGCGGCCCCAGCATTTT
CDR3: CASSLSTGSGMRPQHF
size: NA
J: TRBJ1-5
D: TRBD1
V: TRBV5-5

DNA: TGCGCCAGCAGCTTGACGGATGAGAGGTACAATGAGCAGTTCTTC
CDR3: CASSLTDERYNEQFF
size: once
J: TRBJ2-1
D: NA
V: TRBV5-1

DNA: TGTGCCAGCAGCCTACGGACAGGGGAAAACTACGAGCAGTACTTC
CDR3: CASSLRTGENYEQYF
size: NA
J: TRBJ2-7
D: TRBD1
V: TRBV4-2

DNA: TGTGCCAGCAGTGAATTGGACAGGATACAAGAGACCCAGTACTTC
CDR3: CASSELDRIQETQYF
size: NA
J: TRBJ2-5
D: TRBD1
V: TRBV25-1

DNA: TGTGCCTGGAGTTGGGGGGAATACGAGCAGTACTTC
CDR3: CAWSWGEYEQYF
size: NA
J: TRBJ2-7
D: NA
V: TRBV30

DNA: TGTGCCAGTAGAATTGGAGGGGGCTACACCTTC
CDR3: CASRIGGGYTF
size: NA
J: TRBJ1-2
D: NA
V: TRBV19

DNA: TGTGCCAGCAGTTTACTGGGGGGGACCTACGAGCAGTACTTC
CDR3: CASSLLGGTYEQYF
size: NA
J: TRBJ2-7
D: TRBD2
V: TRBV27

DNA: TGTGCCGCCCGCCCATCTTCGGCGGGATGTGAGCAGTTCTTC
CDR3: CAARPSSAGCEQFF
size: NA
J: TRBJ2-1
D: NA
V: TRBV6-4

DNA: TGTGCCAGCAGTGAGACAGGGGGCGCAGGTCAGCCCCAGCATTTT
CDR3: CASSETGGAGQPQHF
size: NA
J: TRBJ1-5
D: TRBD1
V: TRBV28

DNA: TGTGCCAGCAGTTCAATCGGGGGGAACTATGGCTACACCTTC
CDR3: CASSSIGGNYGYTF
size: NA
J: TRBJ1-2
D: NA
V: TRBV28

DNA: TGTGCCAGCAGCTGGCGGGACAGCGGAGGAGGCTACACCTTC
CDR3: CASSWRDSGGGYTF
size: NA
J: TRBJ1-2
D: TRBD1
V: TRBV5-6

DNA: TGCAGCGTTAGCTCTCTAGTGGAGCCCAGCATTCAGTACTTC
CDR3: CSVSSLVEPSIQYF
size: few
J: TRBJ2-4
D: NA
V: TRBV29-1

DNA: TGTGCCACCAGTGATTTGGGACATGACACCGGGGAGCTGTTTTTT
CDR3: CATSDLGHDTGELFF
size: NA
J: TRBJ2-2
D: NA
V: TRBV24-1

DNA: TGTGCCAGCAGCTTGACGGCGGGGGGTCCCCCTGCATACGAGCAGTACTTC
CDR3: CASSLTAGGPPAYEQYF
size: once
J: TRBJ2-7
D: TRBD2
V: TRBV5-5

DNA: TGTGCCAGCAGCTTAACCGGGACAGGGACTGAAGCTTTCTTT
CDR3: CASSLTGTGTEAFF
size: NA
J: TRBJ1-1
D: TRBD1
V: TRBV11-2

DNA: TGTGCCAGCAGTTTAGGAGGGGATATGGCCGGGGAGCTGTTTTTT
CDR3: CASSLGGDMAGELFF
size: NA
J: TRBJ2-2
D: NA
V: TRBV28

DNA: TGTGCCAGCAGCGTAGAGGGCAGGGCCTATAATTCACCCCTCCACTTT
CDR3: CASSVEGRAYNSPLHF
size: NA
J: TRBJ1-6
D: NA
V: TRBV9

DNA: TGTGCCAGCTCAGGCTACGAGCAGTACTTC
CDR3: CASSGYEQYF
size: NA
J: TRBJ2-7
D: NA
V: TRBV2

DNA: TGTGCTAGTGGTTTGGCCCCGACAGGGAAGGATCAGCCCCAGCATTTT
CDR3: CASGLAPTGKDQPQHF
size: NA
J: TRBJ1-5
D: TRBD1
V: TRBV12-5

DNA: TGTGCCAGCAGTGAAGGACAGATGAATCAGCCCCAGCATTTT
CDR3: CASSEGQMNQPQHF
size: NA
J: TRBJ1-5
D: NA
V: TRBV2

DNA: TGTGCCAGCAGTACTGGACAGGGCGGCACTGAAGCTTTCTTT
CDR3: CASSTGQGGTEAFF
size: NA
J: TRBJ1-1
D: TRBD1
V: TRBV6-5

DNA: TGTGCCAGCAGCCGTAGTGGTGGAAAACTGTTTTTT
CDR3: CASSRSGGKLFF
size: NA
J: TRBJ1-4
D: NA
V: TRBV5-8

DNA: TGTGCCAGCAGCTTAATGTTCGGGCCGGGACTTGACTACAATGAGCAGTTCTTC
CDR3: CASSLMFGPGLDYNEQFF
size: NA
J: TRBJ2-1
D: NA
V: TRBV7-8

DNA: TGTGCCTGGAGTGTGGTTAGCGCAGATACGCAGTATTTT
CDR3: CAWSVVSADTQYF
size: NA
J: TRBJ2-3
D: NA
V: TRBV30

DNA: TGTGCCAGCAGTGGGCAAGCGGGGGGGCCGGATACGCAGTATTTT
CDR3: CASSGQAGGPDTQYF
size: once
J: TRBJ2-3
D: TRBD2
V: TRBV25-1

DNA: TGCGCCAGCAGCCATCTCTTTGGGGAACAGGGGAATCACTTTTATAGCAATCAGCCCCAGCATTTT
CDR3: CASSHLFGEQGNHFYSNQPQHF
size: NA
J: TRBJ1-5
D: TRBD1
V: TRBV4-1

DNA: TGTGCCTGGAGTGTACAGGGCGAACAGTCCTACGAGCAGTACTTC
CDR3: CAWSVQGEQSYEQYF
size: NA
J: TRBJ2-7
D: NA
V: TRBV30

DNA: TGTGCCAGCAGTTTCCGGGTGGGCAATGAGCAGTTCTTC
CDR3: CASSFRVGNEQFF
size: NA
J: TRBJ2-1
D: NA
V: TRBV7-8

DNA: TGTGCCAGCAGTAAGAAGGGGCGGAAGGAAAACATTCAGTACTTC
CDR3: CASSKKGRKENIQYF
size: NA
J: TRBJ2-4
D: NA
V: TRBV21-1

DNA: TGTGCCAGCAGCTTACCAGGGCTAGAGACCCAGTACTTC
CDR3: CASSLPGLETQYF
size: NA
J: TRBJ2-5
D: NA
V: TRBV7-9

DNA: TGTGCCAGCAGTCCCGGGACTTCTCAAGAGACCCAGTACTTC
CDR3: CASSPGTSQETQYF
size: NA
J: TRBJ2-5
D: NA
V: TRBV9

DNA: TGTGCCAGCAGCCAAGAGGGCTCAGGCAGTGCCTACGAGCAGTACTTC
CDR3: CASSQEGSGSAYEQYF
size: NA
J: TRBJ2-7
D: NA
V: TRBV4-2

DNA: TGTGCCAGCAGCTTAACGGGTAGCGGCTACGAGCAGTACTTC
CDR3: CASSLTGSGYEQYF
size: NA
J: TRBJ2-7
D: NA
V: TRBV7-3

DNA: TGCGCCAGCAGCCAATGGACTAGCGGGACAGAGGGCAGGCAGTATTTT
CDR3: CASSQWTSGTEGRQYF
size: once
J: TRBJ2-3
D: TRBD2
V: TRBV4-3

DNA: TGTGCCAGCAGCCAAGTTAGCGGGGCACGGGAGACCCAGTACTTC
CDR3: CASSQVSGARETQYF
size: NA
J: TRBJ2-5
D: TRBD2
V: TRBV4-2

DNA: TGTGCCAGCAGTCCCCTGACAGGGGATCAGCCCCAGCATTTT
CDR3: CASSPLTGDQPQHF
size: NA
J: TRBJ1-5
D: TRBD1
V: TRBV28

DNA: TGCGCCAGCAGCCTCGGAGATACGCAGTATTTT
CDR3: CASSLGDTQYF
size: NA
J: TRBJ2-3
D: NA
V: TRBV4-3

DNA: TGTGCCAGCAGCTTGGACAGGGGGAGCAATCAGCCCCAGCATTTT
CDR3: CASSLDRGSNQPQHF
size: once
J: TRBJ1-5
D: TRBD1
V: TRBV5-8

DNA: TGTGCCAGCAGCCCCCAGGTCAACTCCTACGAGCAGTACTTC
CDR3: CASSPQVNSYEQYF
size: NA
J: TRBJ2-7
D: NA
V: TRBV7-7

DNA: TGTGCCAGTACACTTGGGGGGGGATTTAATGAAAAACTGTTTTTT
CDR3: CASTLGGGFNEKLFF
size: NA
J: TRBJ1-4
D: NA
V: TRBV19

DNA: TGTGCCAGCAGCCACCTAGCGGGAGGAACAGATACGCAGTATTTT
CDR3: CASSHLAGGTDTQYF
size: NA
J: TRBJ2-3
D: TRBD2
V: TRBV3-1/TRBV3-2

DNA: TGTGCCAGCAGCCCTCTTTCGACAGCCAAGGAAGCTTTCTTT
CDR3: CASSPLSTAKEAFF
size: NA
J: TRBJ1-1
D: NA
V: TRBV7-2

DNA: TGCGCCAGCAGCCGATCGAGCACTAGCACAGATACGCAGTATTTT
CDR3: CASSRSSTSTDTQYF
size: NA
J: TRBJ2-3
D: NA
V: TRBV4-1

DNA: TGTGCCAGCAGCTTGCTCAGTTACACCGGGGAGCTGTTTTTT
CDR3: CASSLLSYTGELFF
size: once
J: TRBJ2-2
D: NA
V: TRBV5-8

DNA: TGTGCCAGCAGCCATTCCGCTGAAGCTTTCTTT
CDR3: CASSHSAEAFF
size: NA
J: TRBJ1-1
D: NA
V: TRBV3-1/TRBV3-2

DNA: TGTGCCAGTCAGGACAGTAACTATGGCTACACCTTC
CDR3: CASQDSNYGYTF
size: NA
J: TRBJ1-2
D: NA
V: TRBV19

DNA: TGTGCCAGCAGTCCGCGACAGGGGGCCGACTATGGCTACACCTTC
CDR3: CASSPRQGADYGYTF
size: once
J: TRBJ1-2
D: TRBD1
V: TRBV27

DNA: TGTGCCAGCAGGAGCTATGACAGGGGGACTGAAGCTTTCTTT
CDR3: CASRSYDRGTEAFF
size: NA
J: TRBJ1-1
D: TRBD1
V: TRBV28

DNA: TGTGCCAGCAGCGAAAACGCCCCGGCGGGAGTCCAGTACTTC
CDR3: CASSENAPAGVQYF
size: NA
J: TRBJ2-5
D: TRBD2
V: TRBV7-2

DNA: TGTGCCAGCAGTTTACAGGGGGCTTACGAGCAGTACTTC
CDR3: CASSLQGAYEQYF
size: few
J: TRBJ2-7
D: TRBD1
V: TRBV12-3/TRBV12-4

DNA: TGTGCCAGCAGTGAATTTGGGGGCGGTGAAAAACTGTTTTTT
CDR3: CASSEFGGGEKLFF
size: NA
J: TRBJ1-4
D: NA
V: TRBV25-1

DNA: TGTGCCAGCAGTGACCCAGGTGGACAGCAGTTCTACAATGAGCAGTTCTTC
CDR3: CASSDPGGQQFYNEQFF
size: NA
J: TRBJ2-1
D: NA
V: TRBV6-1

DNA: TGTGCCAGCAGTCCCCGGGACAGGGGAAGCTATGGCTACACCTTC
CDR3: CASSPRDRGSYGYTF
size: NA
J: TRBJ1-2
D: TRBD1
V: TRBV27

DNA: TGTGCCAGCAGTGGAGAAAGCGGTCAGCCCCAGCATTTT
CDR3: CASSGESGQPQHF
size: once
J: TRBJ1-5
D: NA
V: TRBV6-4

DNA: TGCGCCAGCAGCTGGGGACAGGGGAACACTGAAGCTTTCTTT
CDR3: CASSWGQGNTEAFF
size: NA
J: TRBJ1-1
D: TRBD1
V: TRBV5-1

DNA: TGCAGCGTCGCAGGGAAGAGCTCCTACAATGAGCAGTTCTTC
CDR3: CSVAGKSSYNEQFF
size: once
J: TRBJ2-1
D: NA
V: TRBV29-1

DNA: TGTGCCAGCAGCCAAGGTAGTGGGGAGCCCTACGAGCAGTACTTC
CDR3: CASSQGSGEPYEQYF
size: NA
J: TRBJ2-7
D: NA
V: TRBV3-1/TRBV3-2